This is a list of T cell receptor beta chains from one sample in a study of cytomegalovirus exposure and HLA in healthy donors. The table came from immunoSEQ multiplex PCR; TCRdb's copy has only in-frame clones and leaves some out. Of roughly 130,000 clones in the sample, 76% were seen once. What was sequenced was PBMCs. The receptors shown here come from a man between 40 and 49 years old in good health and CMV-seronegative. The CDR3 runs from the conserved cysteine through the conserved F or W. A D gene is named only where the DNA matches it firmly. Size is stated for part of the rows, as once, few or many counts, or as a class when the clone is expanded.

D gene	V gene	clone size	J gene	CDR3 DNA	CDR3 protein
TRBD1	TRBV4-2	NA	TRBJ1-1	TGTGCCAGCAGCCAGAGGGAGACAGGGTTGAACACTGAAGCTTTCTTT	CASSQRETGLNTEAFF
TRBD2	TRBV9	once	TRBJ2-7	TGTGCCAGCAGCCCCCAGAGGGAGGGTCCCTACGAGCAGTACTTC	CASSPQREGPYEQYF
TRBD2	TRBV7-8	NA	TRBJ2-1	TGTGCCAGCAGCTCTTTTAGGACTAGCGGGGGGGTTAATGAGCAGTTCTTC	CASSSFRTSGGVNEQFF
NA	TRBV5-1	NA	TRBJ2-5	TGCGCCAGCAGCTTGTGGGCAGAACAAGAGACCCAGTACTTC	CASSLWAEQETQYF
TRBD2	TRBV28	once	TRBJ2-7	TGTGCCAGCAGTTTAGGAACTTGGCTAGCGGGGAGCTCCTACGAGCAGTACTTC	CASSLGTWLAGSSYEQYF
NA	TRBV5-6	NA	TRBJ2-7	TGTGCCAGCAGCAGGCAGGGTTCGTACGAGCAGTACTTC	CASSRQGSYEQYF
NA	TRBV29-1	NA	TRBJ2-1	TGCAGCGTTGAACCCAGGGGCAATGAGCAGTTCTTC	CSVEPRGNEQFF
TRBD2	TRBV7-8	NA	TRBJ2-5	TGTGCCAGCAGCTTACCACCACCCTCTAGCGGGAGGGCCACCGAGACCCAGTACTTC	CASSLPPPSSGRATETQYF
NA	TRBV15	NA	TRBJ2-6	TGTGCCACCGCCTTCGGGACTCAGGCTGCTGGGGCCAACGTCCTGACTTTC	CATAFGTQAAGANVLTF
NA	TRBV19	NA	TRBJ2-5	TGTGCCAGTAGTCCTGGAGGGGGGGGAGAGACCCAGTACTTC	CASSPGGGGETQYF
TRBD1	TRBV9	NA	TRBJ2-5	TGTGCCAGCAGCGTAGGGCAGGGGGCTGGAGAGACCCAGTACTTC	CASSVGQGAGETQYF
TRBD1	TRBV4-1	NA	TRBJ2-7	TGCGCCAGCAGCCAAGAGTGGCAGGGGGCCTACGAGCAGTACTTC	CASSQEWQGAYEQYF
TRBD1	TRBV29-1	NA	TRBJ2-7	TGCAGCGTTCTCCGGGACAGGGGGTCGGAGCAGTACTTC	CSVLRDRGSEQYF
NA	TRBV19	once	TRBJ1-2	TGTGCCAGTAGCCCGTCCGGGGAGGGATATGGCTACACCTTC	CASSPSGEGYGYTF
TRBD2	TRBV7-9	NA	TRBJ2-1	TGTGCCAGCACCAAAACTAGCGCTAGCTCCTACAATGAGCAGTTCTTC	CASTKTSASSYNEQFF
TRBD2	TRBV5-1	NA	TRBJ2-3	TGCGCCAGCAGCCAGGGACTAGCGGGAGAAGCAGATACGCAGTATTTT	CASSQGLAGEADTQYF
TRBD2	TRBV10-3	NA	TRBJ2-2	TGTGCCATTCAAGCGGGGCTGAACACCGGGGAGCTGTTTTTT	CAIQAGLNTGELFF
NA	TRBV5-6	few	TRBJ2-7	TGTGCCAGCAGCTCCGGCCAGGGCGGTTCCGAGCAGTACTTC	CASSSGQGGSEQYF
NA	TRBV6-1	NA	TRBJ2-1	TGTGCCAGCAGTGGAGGAAGGTCCTACAATGAGCAGTTCTTC	CASSGGRSYNEQFF
TRBD2	TRBV7-9	NA	TRBJ2-1	TGTGCCAGCAGCCCACCGGGACTAGCGGTAAAGCCTGGGTGGTTCTTC	CASSPPGLAVKPGWFF
NA	TRBV5-1	NA	TRBJ1-6	TGCGCCAGCAGCCTCGAGACAGGCCATAATTCACCCCTCCACTTT	CASSLETGHNSPLHF
NA	TRBV25-1	NA	TRBJ1-6	TGTGCCAGCAGTGAATACGGGAATTCACCCCTCCACTTT	CASSEYGNSPLHF
TRBD2	TRBV6-4	NA	TRBJ2-1	TGTGCCAGCAGTGAATACGGGACTAGGGATGAGCAGTTCTTC	CASSEYGTRDEQFF
NA	TRBV12-5	few	TRBJ2-7	TGTGCTAGTGGTTCGGGGGAGGACTACGAGCAGTACTTC	CASGSGEDYEQYF
TRBD1	TRBV28	NA	TRBJ2-3	TGTGCCAGCAGTTTATTCGGACAGGGGGAAAGAGATACGCAGTATTTT	CASSLFGQGERDTQYF
NA	TRBV7-9	NA	TRBJ2-5	TGTGCCAGCAGCTTAATAAGGGGGGGGAAAGAGACCCAGTACTTC	CASSLIRGGKETQYF
NA	TRBV12-5	NA	TRBJ2-7	TGTGCTAGTGGTTTGCTAGCTCTCGGGAACTACGAGCAGTACTTC	CASGLLALGNYEQYF
NA	TRBV7-2	NA	TRBJ1-5	TGTGCCAGCAGCTTAGTCTTACAGCCCAATCAGCCCCAGCATTTT	CASSLVLQPNQPQHF
NA	TRBV6-5	NA	TRBJ1-3	TGTGCCAGCAGTTATCGGGGTCCCGGAAGCACCATATATTTT	CASSYRGPGSTIYF
NA	TRBV7-3	NA	TRBJ2-7	TGTGCCAGCAGCCCAAACTCCTACGAGCAGTACTTC	CASSPNSYEQYF
TRBD2	TRBV29-1	few	TRBJ2-7	TGCAGCGTTGGGGGACTAGCGGGATCCTACGAGCAGTACTTC	CSVGGLAGSYEQYF
NA	TRBV30	NA	TRBJ2-5	TGTGCCCTAGGTCCCCGGGAGACCCAGTACTTC	CALGPRETQYF